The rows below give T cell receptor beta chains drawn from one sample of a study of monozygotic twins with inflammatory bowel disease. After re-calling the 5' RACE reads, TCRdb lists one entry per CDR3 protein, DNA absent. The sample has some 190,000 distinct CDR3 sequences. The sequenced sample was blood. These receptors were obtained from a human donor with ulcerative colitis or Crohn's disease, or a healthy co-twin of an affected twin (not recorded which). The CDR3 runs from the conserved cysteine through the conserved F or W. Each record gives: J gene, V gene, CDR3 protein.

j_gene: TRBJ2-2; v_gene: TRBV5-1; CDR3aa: CASSWTSENTGELFF
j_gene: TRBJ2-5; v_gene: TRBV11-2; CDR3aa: CASSLDRRTSYSF
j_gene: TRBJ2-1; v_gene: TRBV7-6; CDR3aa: CASSLTSGSLEQVF
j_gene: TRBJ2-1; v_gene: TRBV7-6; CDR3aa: CASSLDSGGYNEQFF
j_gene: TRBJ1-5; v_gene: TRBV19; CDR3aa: CASRWANQPQHF
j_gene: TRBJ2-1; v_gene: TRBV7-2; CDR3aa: CASSLSMARWNEQFF
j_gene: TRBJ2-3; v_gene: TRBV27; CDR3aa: CASGEARTSTDTQYF
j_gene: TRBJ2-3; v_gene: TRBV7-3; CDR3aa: CASSRLGSGDTQYF
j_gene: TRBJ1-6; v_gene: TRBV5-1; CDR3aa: CASSRDLQGADSPLHF
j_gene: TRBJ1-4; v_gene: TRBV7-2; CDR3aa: CASSLMRQGARSEKLFF
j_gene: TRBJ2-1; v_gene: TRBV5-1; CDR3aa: CASSFAQDRNEQFF
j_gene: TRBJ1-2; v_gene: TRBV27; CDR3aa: CASSPLGAPYGYTF
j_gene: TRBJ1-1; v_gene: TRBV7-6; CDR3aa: CASSSNVHTEAFF
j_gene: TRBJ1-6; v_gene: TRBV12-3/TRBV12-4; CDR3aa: CASSLGAGGRNSPLHF
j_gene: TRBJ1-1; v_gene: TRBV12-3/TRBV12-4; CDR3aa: CASSTGRAGEAFF
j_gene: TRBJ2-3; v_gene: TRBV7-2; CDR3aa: CASRGGPADTQYF
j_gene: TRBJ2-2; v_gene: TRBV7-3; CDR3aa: CASSSGLAAGELFF
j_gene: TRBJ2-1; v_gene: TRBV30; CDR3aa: CAWSVGGGNEQFF
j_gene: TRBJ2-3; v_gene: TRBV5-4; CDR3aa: CASPTLTETVDTQYF
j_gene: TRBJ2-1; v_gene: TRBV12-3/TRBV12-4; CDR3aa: CASSMGRGNEQFF
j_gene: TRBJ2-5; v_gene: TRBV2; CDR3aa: CASSEATGLPRQETQYF
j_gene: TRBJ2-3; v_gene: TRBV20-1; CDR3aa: CSAPAEFGGGADTQYF
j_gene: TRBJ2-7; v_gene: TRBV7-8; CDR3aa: CASSTRGLDYEQYF
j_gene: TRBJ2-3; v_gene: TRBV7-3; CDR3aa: CASSPGGFRTDTQYF
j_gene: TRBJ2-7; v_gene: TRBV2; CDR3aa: CASSERVLRYEQYF
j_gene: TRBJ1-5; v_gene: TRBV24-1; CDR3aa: CATSNSNQPQHF